This T cell receptor (beta chain) originates from a study of shared clonotypes between healthy human individuals (dated by TCRdb to about 2020). Describing the broader study: A few men and two women, aged 18 to 49 years, made up the cohort. For each donor, CD4 naive and CD4 memory were each run on three plates, CD8 naive on two plates, and CD8 memory on one plate. Blood TCR repertoires of about five healthy adults were deeply sequenced to estimate repertoire size and the extent of clonotype sharing between individuals. Different laboratories and diverse techniques were used to prepare libraries and sequence TCR repertoires, to increase sequencing depth and limit assay-specific biases. Leukapheresis yielded between about 0.85 and 10 billion PBMCs per donor. Broad study findings and their caveats: Sharing across four donors was observed for about 5% of naive CD4, over 3% of naive CD8, 2% to 2.5% of memory CD4, and approximately 0.41% of memory CD8 clonotypes. Rarefaction of sorted-subset datasets indicated incomplete sequencing despite the large sequencing depth. The genetic and exposure-history diversity represented was limited by the small number of donors. Compared with non-shared clonotypes, clonotypes shared by all four sorted-subset donors had higher generation probabilities. Sampling was restricted to blood, and TCR repertoires in tissue are likely to differ from TCR repertoires in blood. Based on pairwise subsampling, the degree of clonotype sharing among donors was expected to be affected by sequencing depth. Larger estimated clonotype richness was generally found for naive subsets than for memory subsets.

A few counts support this clone. Which antigen it targets is not known. No base quality values were provided; no much bigger clone lies one nucleotide off. The CDR3, from cysteine to phenylalanine, totals 15 residues. Only the CDR3 part of the read is kept: 45 bases, read in frame from the first base. CDR1 is given as LNHDA and CDR2 as SQIVND, both from the germline V gene (reference sequence). Between the V and J ends, shortened by 7 bases and 5 bases respectively, the junction contains 20 bases. Using the deep immunoSEQ assay, TCR CDR3 regions were amplified from genomic DNA by multiplex PCR. For each cell subset, the extracted genomic DNA was distributed evenly across all wells of several immunoSEQ 96-well plates, and each plate served as one replicate. For sorted subsets, each replicate PCR was loaded with about 0.2 ug genomic DNA, equivalent to approximately 33,000 T cell genomes. Purified libraries were measured with a Qubit 3.0 fluorometer, size-checked on a Bioanalyzer 2100, and measured again with the KAPA Library Quantification kit. Every immunoSEQ 96-well plate was sequenced on a separate single-read 150-cycle Illumina NextSeq 550 flow cell. From the authors' description of their analysis: The immunoSEQ output contained only junctional sequences without quality scores, so filtering could not match that applied to full-length reads. To assign V/J genes and CDR3, sequences were annotated using PyIR, a Python wrapper for IgBLAST v1.9, with IMGT germline references. Reads with weak V/J assignments (E-value above 1e-6), missing CDR3, stop codons, out-of-frame junctions, or ambiguous translated residues were removed. V3J clonotypes were defined by identical inferred V gene, J gene, and CDR3 amino acid sequence. To compute the percentage overlap between repertoires, the number of shared unique clonotypes was divided by the size of the smaller repertoire. RTK rarefaction, the Chao1 estimator, and Recon v2.1 estimates of unobserved clonotypes were used to assess repertoire richness. Generation probabilities were computed with OLGA for all TCRbeta clonotypes obtained by the gDNA method from several donors. As stored in TCRdb, this immuneACCESS dataset retains in-frame rearrangements with V and J assigned. A fraction of the clones does not appear; measured against another copy, unresolved V genes explain less than half of the discrepancy, and the remainder lacks a known reason. That table furnishes V, J and clone size, whereas the DNA furnished D and trimming. In this sample the table shows about 2,200,000 clones, 85% to 95% of which occur a single time. Approximately 1.7% of the sample belongs to the ten largest clones.

CD8 naive samples consisted of CD45RO-negative cells that were positively selected for CCR7, yielding a CD45RA+CCR7+ population without TemRA cells. The donors were healthy, HIV-negative adults with no recently reported acute infections or vaccinations. Every donor was a Caucasian adult residing in Nashville, Tennessee, USA. After blood collection by leukapheresis, PBMCs were isolated using Ficoll-Histopaque density gradient centrifugation and then cryopreserved in the vapor phase of liquid nitrogen. Purity and quantity of every magnetically sorted T cell population were checked by analytical flow cytometry. Genomic DNA was isolated from every sorted fraction and measured by UV absorbance on a Nanodrop 2000c.

The receptor was derived from a man aged 18 to 30 in good health. Some clones in this sample may be carry-over from other donors' samples. The V and J segments used are TRBV19 and TRBJ1-1; confidence is insufficient to name the D gene. The sample was naive CD8+ T cells from PBMCs. The cell subset or site label here, explained by the study, means: CD45RA+CCR7+. The CDR3 protein: CASTPSPGELTEAFF. The sequenced DNA: TGTGCCAGTACCCCTTCCCCCGGGGAGCTGACTGAAGCTTTCTTT.